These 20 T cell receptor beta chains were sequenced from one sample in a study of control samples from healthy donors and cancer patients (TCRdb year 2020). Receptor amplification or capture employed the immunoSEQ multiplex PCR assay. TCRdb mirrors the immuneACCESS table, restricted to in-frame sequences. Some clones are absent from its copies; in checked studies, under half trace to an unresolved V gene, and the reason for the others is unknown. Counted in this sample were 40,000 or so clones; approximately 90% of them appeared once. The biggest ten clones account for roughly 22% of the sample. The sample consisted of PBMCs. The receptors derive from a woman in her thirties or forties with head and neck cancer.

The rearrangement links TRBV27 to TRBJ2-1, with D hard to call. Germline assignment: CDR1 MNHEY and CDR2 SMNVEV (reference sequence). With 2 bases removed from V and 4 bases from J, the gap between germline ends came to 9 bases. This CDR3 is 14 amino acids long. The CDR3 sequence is CASSLGLIYNEQFF. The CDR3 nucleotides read TGTGCCAGCAGTTTAGGCCTAATTTACAATGAGCAGTTCTTC.

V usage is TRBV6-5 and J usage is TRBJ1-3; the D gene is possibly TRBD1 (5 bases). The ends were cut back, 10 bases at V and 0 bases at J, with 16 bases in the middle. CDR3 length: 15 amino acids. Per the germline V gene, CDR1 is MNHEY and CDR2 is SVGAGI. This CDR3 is CATQGSTHSGNTIYF. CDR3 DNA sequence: TGTGCCACCCAGGGAAGTACCCACTCTGGAAACACCATATATTTT.

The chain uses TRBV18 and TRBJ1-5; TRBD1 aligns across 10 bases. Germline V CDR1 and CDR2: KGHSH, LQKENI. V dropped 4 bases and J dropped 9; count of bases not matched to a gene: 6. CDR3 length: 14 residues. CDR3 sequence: CASSLRQGAGPQHF. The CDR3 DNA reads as TGTGCCAGCTCACTACGACAGGGGGCGGGGCCCCAGCATTTT.

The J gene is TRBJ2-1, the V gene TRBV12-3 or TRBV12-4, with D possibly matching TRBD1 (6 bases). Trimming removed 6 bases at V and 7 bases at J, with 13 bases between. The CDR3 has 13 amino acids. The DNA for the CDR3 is TGTGCCAGCAGCCGCAGAAGGGGGAATGAGCAGTTCTTC. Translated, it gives CASSRRRGNEQFF.

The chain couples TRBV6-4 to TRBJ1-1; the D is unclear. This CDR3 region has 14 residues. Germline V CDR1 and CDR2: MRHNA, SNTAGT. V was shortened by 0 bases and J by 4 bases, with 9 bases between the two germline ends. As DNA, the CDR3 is TGTGCCAGCAGTGACTCGAACGGGGTCACTGAAGCTTTCTTT. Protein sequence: CASSDSNGVTEAFF.

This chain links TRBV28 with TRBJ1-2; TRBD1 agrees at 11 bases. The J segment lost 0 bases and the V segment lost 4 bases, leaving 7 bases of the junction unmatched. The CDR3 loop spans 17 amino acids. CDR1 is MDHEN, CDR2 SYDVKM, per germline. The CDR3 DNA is TGTGCCAGCAGTTCTCCCGGGACAGGGGGACCTAACTATGGCTACACCTTC. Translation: CASSSPGTGGPNYGYTF.

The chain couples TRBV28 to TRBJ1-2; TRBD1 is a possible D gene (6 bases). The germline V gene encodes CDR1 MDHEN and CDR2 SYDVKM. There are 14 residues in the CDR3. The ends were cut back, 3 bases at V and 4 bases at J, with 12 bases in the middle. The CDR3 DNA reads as TGTGCCAGCAGTTTGGCAGGGGCCACCTATGGCTACACCTTC. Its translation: CASSLAGATYGYTF.

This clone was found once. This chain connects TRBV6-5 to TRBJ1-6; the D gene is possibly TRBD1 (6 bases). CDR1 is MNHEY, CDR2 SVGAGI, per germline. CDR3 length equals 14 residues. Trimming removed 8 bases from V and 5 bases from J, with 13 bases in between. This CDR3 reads CASDRDIDNSPLHF. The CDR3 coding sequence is TGTGCCAGCGACCGGGACATCGATAATTCACCCCTCCACTTT.

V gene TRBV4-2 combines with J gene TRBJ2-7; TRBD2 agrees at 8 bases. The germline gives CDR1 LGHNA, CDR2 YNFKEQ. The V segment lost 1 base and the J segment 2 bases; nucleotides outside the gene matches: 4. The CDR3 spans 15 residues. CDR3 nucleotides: TGTGCCAGCAGCCAAGGAGATAGCGGGACCTACGAGCAGTACTTC. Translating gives CASSQGDSGTYEQYF.

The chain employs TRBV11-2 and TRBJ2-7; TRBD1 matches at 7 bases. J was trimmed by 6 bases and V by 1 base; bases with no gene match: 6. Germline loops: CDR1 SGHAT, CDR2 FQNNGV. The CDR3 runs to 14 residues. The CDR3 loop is CASSLGHRGVEQYF. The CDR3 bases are TGTGCCAGCAGCTTAGGTCACAGGGGCGTCGAGCAGTACTTC.

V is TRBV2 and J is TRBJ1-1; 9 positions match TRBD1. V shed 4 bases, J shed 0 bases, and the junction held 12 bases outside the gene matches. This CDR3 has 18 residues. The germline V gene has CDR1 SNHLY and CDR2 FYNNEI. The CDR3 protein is CASSVKYGQGTMNTEAFF. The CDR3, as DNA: TGTGCCAGCAGTGTTAAGTATGGACAGGGGACCATGAACACTGAAGCTTTCTTT.

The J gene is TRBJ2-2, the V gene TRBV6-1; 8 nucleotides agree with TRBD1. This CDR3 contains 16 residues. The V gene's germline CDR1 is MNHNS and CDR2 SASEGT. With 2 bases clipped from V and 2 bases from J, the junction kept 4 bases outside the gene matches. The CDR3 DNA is TGTGCCAGCAGTGAACTGGCAGGGGGCAACACCGGGGAGCTGTTTTTT. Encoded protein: CASSELAGGNTGELFF.

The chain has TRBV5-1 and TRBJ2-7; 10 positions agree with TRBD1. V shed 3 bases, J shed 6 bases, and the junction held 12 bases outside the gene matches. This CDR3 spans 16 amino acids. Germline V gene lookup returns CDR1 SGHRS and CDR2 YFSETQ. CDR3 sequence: CASSSSPFGTGAEQYF. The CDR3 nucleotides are TGCGCCAGCAGCTCGTCGCCTTTTGGGACAGGGGCCGAGCAGTACTTC. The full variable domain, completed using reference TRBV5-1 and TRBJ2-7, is KAGVTQTPRYLIKTRGQQVTLSCSPISGHRSVSWYQQTPGQGLQFLFEYFSETQRNKGNFPGRFSGRQFSNSRSEMNVSTLELGDSALYLCASSSSPFGTGAEQYFGPGTRLTVT.

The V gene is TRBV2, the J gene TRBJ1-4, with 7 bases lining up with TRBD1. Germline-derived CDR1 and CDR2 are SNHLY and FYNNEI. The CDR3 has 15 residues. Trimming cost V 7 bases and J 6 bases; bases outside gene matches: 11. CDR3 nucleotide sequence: TGTGCCAGCATCCGGTTGGGCAGGGGGGATGAAAAACTGTTTTTT. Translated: CASIRLGRGDEKLFF.

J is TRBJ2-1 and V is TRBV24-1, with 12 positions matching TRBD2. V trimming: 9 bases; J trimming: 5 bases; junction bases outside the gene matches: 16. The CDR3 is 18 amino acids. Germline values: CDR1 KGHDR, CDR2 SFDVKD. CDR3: CATGSLSSGRGRDNEQFF. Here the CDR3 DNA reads TGTGCCACCGGCTCTCTTTCTAGCGGGAGGGGGCGGGACAATGAGCAGTTCTTC.

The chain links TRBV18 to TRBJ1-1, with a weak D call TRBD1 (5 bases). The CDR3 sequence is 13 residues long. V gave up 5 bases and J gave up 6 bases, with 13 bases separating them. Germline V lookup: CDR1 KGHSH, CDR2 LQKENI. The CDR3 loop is CASSGGTDSEAFF. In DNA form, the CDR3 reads TGTGCCAGCTCAGGTGGGACGGACTCTGAAGCTTTCTTT.

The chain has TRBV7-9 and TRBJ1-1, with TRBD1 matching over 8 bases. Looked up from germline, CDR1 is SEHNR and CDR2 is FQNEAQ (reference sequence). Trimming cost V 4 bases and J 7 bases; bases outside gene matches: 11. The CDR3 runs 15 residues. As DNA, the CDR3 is TGTGCCAGCAGCTGGGACGGGACAGGCGTAGGTGAAGCTTTCTTT. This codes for CASSWDGTGVGEAFF.

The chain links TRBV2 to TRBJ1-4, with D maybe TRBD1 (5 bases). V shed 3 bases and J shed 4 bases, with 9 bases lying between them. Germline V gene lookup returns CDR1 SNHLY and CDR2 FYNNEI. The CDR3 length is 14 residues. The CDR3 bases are TGTGCCAGCAGTGAGGGACCCAATAATGAAAAACTGTTTTTT. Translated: CASSEGPNNEKLFF.

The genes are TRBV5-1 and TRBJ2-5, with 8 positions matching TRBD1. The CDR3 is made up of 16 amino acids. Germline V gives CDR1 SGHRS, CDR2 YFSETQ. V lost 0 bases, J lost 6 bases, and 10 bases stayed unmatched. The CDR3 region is CASSLAPGTGHQTQYF. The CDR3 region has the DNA TGCGCCAGCAGCTTGGCCCCCGGGACAGGCCACCAGACCCAGTACTTC.

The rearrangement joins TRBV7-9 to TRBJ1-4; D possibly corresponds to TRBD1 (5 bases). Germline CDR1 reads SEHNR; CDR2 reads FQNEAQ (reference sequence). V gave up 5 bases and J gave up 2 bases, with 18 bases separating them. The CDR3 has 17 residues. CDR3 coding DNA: TGTGCCAGCAGCCAACGGCAGGGAACCGGGACTAATGAAAAACTGTTTTTT. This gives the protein CASSQRQGTGTNEKLFF.